A single sample is the source of the 14 T cell receptor beta chains below, sequenced in a study of blood T cell repertoires in COVID-19. Profiling relied on immunoSEQ multiplex PCR, and the TCRdb table lists in-frame clones only, not all of them. Of about 87,000 clones listed, roughly 86% are singletons. Material for sequencing was peripheral blood. The receptor source for this set is a human donor with acute or convalescent COVID-19. The donor label of this sample is uncertain.

This clone was picked up a small number of times. This chain connects TRBV7-2 to TRBJ2-6; D possibly corresponds to TRBD2 (6 bases). V shed 2 bases and J shed 0 bases, with 14 bases lying between them. CDR3 length: 18 amino acids. CDR1 and CDR2 (germline): SGHTA, FQGNSA. For the CDR3, the DNA is TGTGCCAGCAGCTTACTGGGGGGATTTTACTCTGGGGCCAACGTCCTGACTTTC. Residues: CASSLLGGFYSGANVLTF.

V gene TRBV12-3 or TRBV12-4 combines with J gene TRBJ2-7; D is possibly TRBD1 (6 bases). This CDR3 contains 13 residues. The V gene lost 2 bases and the J gene lost 2 bases, with 7 bases spanning the gap. This CDR3 is CASSLTGTYEQYF. The CDR3, as DNA: TGTGCCAGCAGTTTAACAGGGACCTACGAGCAGTACTTC.

DNA of the CDR3: TGTGCCAGCAGCTTAATGGCGACAGGGAACACCGGGGAGCTGTTTTTT. Translation: CASSLMATGNTGELFF. J is TRBJ2-2 and V is TRBV7-3; a weak D match, TRBD1 (6 bases). V shed 1 base and J shed 1 base, with 10 bases lying between them. CDR1 and CDR2 from the germline V gene are SGHTA and FQGTGA. There are 16 residues in the CDR3.

This clone was picked up one time. This chain joins TRBV6-5 and TRBJ1-6; 7 bases align to TRBD1. V trimming: 8 bases; J trimming: 10 bases; junction bases outside the gene matches: 8. This CDR3 is 13 amino acids long. Germline V gene data show CDR1 as MNHEY and CDR2 as SVGAGI. The CDR3 nucleotides read TGTGCCAGCGGATCAGGGGGTGGCTCACCCCTCCACTTT. It specifies CASGSGGGSPLHF.

This sequence joins TRBV5-6 and TRBJ2-5; no firm D call. Trimming removed 4 bases from V and 4 bases from J, with 11 bases in between. The CDR3 runs 13 residues. Germline CDR1 reads SGHDT; CDR2 reads YYEEEE. The CDR3 reads CASSRIPGETQYF. The CDR3 DNA is TGTGCCAGCAGCCGGATTCCGGGAGAGACCCAGTACTTC.

This sequence joins TRBV30 and TRBJ2-3; D perhaps matches TRBD2 (6 bases). CDR1 GTSNPN and CDR2 SVGIG come from the germline V gene (reference sequence). With 5 bases removed from V and 4 bases from J, the gap between germline ends came to 13 bases. The CDR3 sequence is 13 residues long. CDR3 coding DNA: TGTGCCTGGGGGGTAGGAGGGGCAGATACGCAGTATTTT. It yields the protein CAWGVGGADTQYF.

This clone was detected once. V is TRBV4-3 and J is TRBJ2-6; 9 nucleotides align to TRBD2. Germline assignment: CDR1 LGHNA and CDR2 YSLEER. J lost 2 bases, V lost 4 bases, and 3 bases had no gene match. The CDR3 runs 16 residues. CDR3 residues: CASSPGGGAGANVLTF. The CDR3 coding sequence is TGCGCCAGCAGCCCTGGCGGGGGGGCTGGGGCCAACGTCCTGACTTTC.

V gene TRBV19 combines with J gene TRBJ1-1; 7 bases map to TRBD1. Germline V gene lookup returns CDR1 LNHDA and CDR2 SQIVND (reference sequence). This CDR3 has 14 residues. V trimming: 11 bases; J trimming: 4 bases; junction bases outside the gene matches: 13. CDR3 sequence (DNA): TGTGCCTCCAGTAGGGGGCAGGGAATCACTGAAGCTTTCTTT. This translates into CASSRGQGITEAFF. The entire variable domain, with the rest obtained from reference TRBV19 and TRBJ1-1, is as follows: DGGITQSPKYLFRKEGQNVTLSCEQNLNHDAMYWYRQDPGQGLRLIYYSQIVNDFQKGDIAEGYSVSREKKESFPLTVTSAQKNPTAFYLCASSRGQGITEAFFGQGTRLTVV.

The chain has TRBV5-6 and TRBJ2-7; 7 positions match TRBD1. Germline V gene data show CDR1 as SGHDT and CDR2 as YYEEEE. The CDR3 sequence is 14 residues long. The V gene end was trimmed by 4 bases and the J gene end by 4 bases; junction bases not matched to a gene: 8. CDR3 nucleotide sequence: TGTGCCAGCAGCACGGGACAGCCCCCTTACGAGCAGTACTTC. The encoded protein is CASSTGQPPYEQYF.

The CDR3 coding sequence is TGTGCCAGCAGTGAATCGGGGGATGAAAAACTGTTTTTT. Amino acids: CASSESGDEKLFF. The V and J genes are TRBV6-1 and TRBJ1-4; D perhaps matches TRBD1 (5 bases). Germline CDR1 and CDR2: MNHNS and SASEGT. Trimming cost V 2 bases and J 6 bases, with 7 bases left between them. CDR3 length equals 13 residues.

V usage is TRBV5-1 and J usage is TRBJ1-4; a possible D gene is TRBD1 (6 bases). The CDR3 consists of 15 residues. V was trimmed by 3 bases and J by 5 bases, leaving 14 bases between them. Germline loops: CDR1 SGHRS, CDR2 YFSETQ. DNA of the CDR3: TGCGCCAGCAGCTCCCCGGGGGGGCCGAATGAAAAACTGTTTTTT. This codes for CASSSPGGPNEKLFF.

V is TRBV30 and J is TRBJ1-2, with D perhaps matching TRBD1 (6 bases). This CDR3 is 16 amino acids long. CDR1 and CDR2 (germline): GTSNPN, SVGIG (reference sequence). V gave up 0 bases and J gave up 1 base, with 15 bases separating them. CDR3 sequence reads: CAWSVRGARLNYGYTF. CDR3 in DNA: TGTGCCTGGAGTGTACGGGGGGCGAGACTTAACTATGGCTACACCTTC.

Here the CDR3 DNA reads TGTGCCAGCAGTTACGGGACAGGGGCCAACTATGGCTACACCTTC. Translating gives CASSYGTGANYGYTF. The genes are TRBV5-6 and TRBJ1-2; TRBD1 aligns across 10 bases. V was clipped by 5 bases and J by 2 bases; unmatched bases: 6. There are 15 residues in the CDR3. CDR1 and CDR2 (germline): SGHDT, YYEEEE.

V and J are TRBV9 and TRBJ1-3; 8 positions match TRBD1. Trimming removed 0 bases from V and 1 base from J; junction bases left unmatched: 3. Germline V gives CDR1 SGDLS, CDR2 YYNGEE. The CDR3 length is 16 residues. The CDR3 is CASSVGTGRSGNTIYF. In nucleotides, the CDR3 is TGTGCCAGCAGCGTAGGGACAGGGAGATCTGGAAACACCATATATTTT.